The 5 T cell receptor beta chains given below trace back to one sample, sequenced in a study of beta chain features in type 1 diabetes (dated by TCRdb to the late 2010s). To prepare the library, the immunoSEQ multiplex PCR assay was applied. The High Capacity cDNA Reverse Transcription Kit was used to reverse transcribe all of the isolated RNA, meaning that expressed TCRB transcripts were what got sequenced. This immuneACCESS table, as held by TCRdb, lists in-frame sequences with V and J called but not all clones. Of the missing ones, under half trace to an unresolved V gene in checked studies; the others have no known cause. The sample has 250,000 to 350,000 clones on record, more than 13% of them singletons. Together, the top ten hold over 0.015% of the sample. These receptors lack a known antigen. The study at large found these results: A moderate but significant shortening of TCRB CDR3 length was observed in type 1 diabetes patients in all four CD4+ subsets.

Sequenced sample: naive CD4+ T cells from blood. In light of the paper, this sample's cell subset or site label describes: true naive CD4+ T cells. The receptor source for this set is a man in his thirties or forties with type 1 diabetes.

The chain couples TRBV6-1 to TRBJ2-1, with 9 bases identical to TRBD2. This CDR3 comprises 16 residues. Trimming at V came to 4 bases and at J to 6 bases, leaving 10 bases not matched to a gene. The V gene's germline CDR1 is MNHNS and CDR2 SASEGT. The CDR3 region is CASSVDLAGEANEQFF. CDR3 DNA: TGTGCCAGCAGTGTCGACTTAGCGGGGGAAGCCAATGAGCAGTTCTTC.

The gene calls are TRBV30 and TRBJ2-2; 9 nucleotides match TRBD2. The CDR3 extends over 13 amino acids. Germline-derived CDR1 and CDR2 are GTSNPN and SVGIG (reference sequence). J lost 15 bases, V lost 1 base, and 9 bases had no gene match. The CDR3 DNA sequence: TGTGCCTGGAGTGGGACTAGCGTGGGGGGGGTGTTTTTT. Amino acid sequence: CAWSGTSVGGVFF.

The chain employs TRBV15 and TRBJ1-2, with D unresolved. The CDR3 extends over 14 amino acids. Germline assignment: CDR1 LNHNV and CDR2 YYDKDF (reference sequence). V gave up 1 base and J gave up 4 bases, with 10 bases separating them. CDR3 nucleotides: TGTGCCACCAGCAGAGGTTCAGCGGGCTATGGCTACACCTTC. It codes for CATSRGSAGYGYTF.

V gene TRBV6-6 combines with J gene TRBJ2-1; TRBD1 is a possible D gene (6 bases). CDR3 length equals 13 residues. Germline CDR1 and CDR2: MNHNY and SVGAGI (reference sequence). V was cut by 6 bases and J by 6 bases, with 12 bases left in between. In DNA form, the CDR3 reads TGTGCCAGCAGAACAGGACAGCTCAATGAGCAGTTCTTC. Encoded protein: CASRTGQLNEQFF.

V usage is TRBV19 and J usage is TRBJ2-1; TRBD2 is a possible D gene (6 bases). Germline CDR1 is LNHDA and CDR2 is SQIVND (reference sequence). V shed 9 bases and J shed 0 bases, with 15 bases lying between them. The CDR3 consists of 15 residues. Here the CDR3 DNA reads TGTGCCAGCCGTCGGGGGAAGGGCTCCTACAATGAGCAGTTCTTC. Protein: CASRRGKGSYNEQFF.